This TCR beta chain was identified in a study of cytomegalovirus exposure and HLA in healthy donors. Trimming left V 4 bases short and J 6 bases short, with 12 bases between. The CDR3 covers 13 residues. Germline CDR1 and CDR2: MDHEN and SYDVKM. This clone was seen once. Primers: 60 Vbeta forward and 13 Jbeta reverse. The method was immunoSEQ multiplex PCR; TCRdb's version includes in-frame clones alone and lacks a portion of them. Seen here are around 150,000 clones, around 80% observed once, and the top ten hold about 6.5%. This TCR came from a man aged 35-49 years in good health and CMV-seropositive. The chain has TRBV28 and TRBJ1-2, with D uncertain. The sample taken for sequencing was PBMCs. CDR3 DNA sequence: TGTGCCAGCAGTTCCACGCTAACTAATGGCTACACCTTC. This translates into CASSSTLTNGYTF.